These 4 T cell receptor beta chains originate from one sample sequenced in a study of cytomegalovirus exposure and HLA in healthy donors. The PCR ran on 60 Vbeta and 13 Jbeta primers. Measured with immunoSEQ multiplex PCR; TCRdb has only the in-frame clones, and not every one. Of fewer than 200,000 clones listed, 75% to 85% are singletons. Specimen: PBMCs. The receptors here all came from a boy aged 5-17 years in good health and CMV-seronegative.

The chain employs TRBV6-6 and TRBJ1-1; no definite D call. Trimming stripped 2 bases from V and 0 bases from J, with 13 bases between. The V gene's germline CDR1 is MNHNY and CDR2 SVGAGI (reference sequence). This CDR3 has 16 residues. The CDR3 protein is CASSYNQAPLNTEAFF. DNA for the CDR3: TGTGCCAGCAGTTACAACCAGGCTCCGCTGAACACTGAAGCTTTCTTT.

CDR3 sequence: CASTEGTSGLYNEQFF. CDR3 DNA: TGTGCCAGCACCGAAGGGACTAGCGGATTATACAATGAGCAGTTCTTC. The chain employs TRBV6-6 and TRBJ2-1, with 11 bases fitting TRBD2. V lost 7 bases to trimming and J lost 4 bases; unmatched junction nucleotides: 9. The length of the CDR3 is 16 residues. Germline loops: CDR1 MNHNY, CDR2 SVGAGI (reference sequence).

This chain links TRBV30 with TRBJ1-1; D is unclear. Trimming removed 1 base from V and 7 bases from J, with 7 bases in between. CDR1 and CDR2 from the germline V gene are GTSNPN and SVGIG (reference sequence). There are 11 residues in the CDR3. Here the CDR3 reads CAWSGRVEAFF. The DNA of the CDR3 is TGTGCCTGGAGTGGACGGGTTGAAGCTTTCTTT.

V usage is TRBV6-1 and J usage is TRBJ2-5; D gene unclear. The J call may be mistaken, given a closer DNA end match to TRBJ2-7. Germline CDR1 reads MNHNS; CDR2 reads SASEGT. The CDR3 is 15 residues long. CDR3 bases: TGTGCCAGCAGCGCACCCCCAGCGAGCTCCTACGAGCAGTACTTC. It translates to CASSAPPASSYEQYF.